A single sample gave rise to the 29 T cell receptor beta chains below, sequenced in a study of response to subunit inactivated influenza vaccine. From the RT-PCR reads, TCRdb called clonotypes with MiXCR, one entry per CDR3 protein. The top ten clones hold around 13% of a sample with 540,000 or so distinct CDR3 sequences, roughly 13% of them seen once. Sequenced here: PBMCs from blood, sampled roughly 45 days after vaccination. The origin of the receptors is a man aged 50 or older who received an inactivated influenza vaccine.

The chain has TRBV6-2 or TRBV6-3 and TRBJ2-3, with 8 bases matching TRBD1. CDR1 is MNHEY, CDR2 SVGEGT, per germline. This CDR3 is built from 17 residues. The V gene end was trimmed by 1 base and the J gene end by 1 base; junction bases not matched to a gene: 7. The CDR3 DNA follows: TGTGCCAGCAGTTACTTTGCCGGGACAGGACGCACAGATACGCAGTATTTT. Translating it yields CASSYFAGTGRTDTQYF.

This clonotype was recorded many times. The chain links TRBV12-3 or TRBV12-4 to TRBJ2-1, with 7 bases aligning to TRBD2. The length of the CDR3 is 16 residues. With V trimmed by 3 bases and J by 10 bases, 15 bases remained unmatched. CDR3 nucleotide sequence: TGTGCCAGCAGTTTCTACGGGACTAACCAGTACAGGGAGCAGTTCTTC. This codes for CASSFYGTNQYREQFF.

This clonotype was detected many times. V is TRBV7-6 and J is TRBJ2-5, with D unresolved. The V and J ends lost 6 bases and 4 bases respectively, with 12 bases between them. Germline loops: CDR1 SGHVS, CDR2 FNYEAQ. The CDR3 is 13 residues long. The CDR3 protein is CASSLERRETQYF. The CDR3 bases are TGTGCCAGCAGTTTGGAGAGGCGAGAGACCCAGTACTTC.

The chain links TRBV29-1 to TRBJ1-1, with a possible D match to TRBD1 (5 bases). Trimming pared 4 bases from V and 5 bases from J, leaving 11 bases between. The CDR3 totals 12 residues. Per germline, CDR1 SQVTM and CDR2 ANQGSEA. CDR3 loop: CSVGGEGTEAFF. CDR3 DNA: TGCAGCGTTGGGGGCGAGGGAACTGAAGCTTTCTTT.

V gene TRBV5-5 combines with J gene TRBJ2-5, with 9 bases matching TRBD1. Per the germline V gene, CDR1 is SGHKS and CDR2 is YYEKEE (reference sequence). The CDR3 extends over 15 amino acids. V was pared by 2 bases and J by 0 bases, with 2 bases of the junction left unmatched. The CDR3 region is CASSFRDRDQETQYF. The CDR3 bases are TGTGCCAGCAGCTTCCGGGACAGGGACCAAGAGACCCAGTACTTC. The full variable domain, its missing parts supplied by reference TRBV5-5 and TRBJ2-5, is DAGVTQSPTHLIKTRGQQVTLRCSPISGHKSVSWYQQVLGQGPQFIFQYYEKEERGRGNFPDRFSARQFPNYSSELNVNALLLGDSALYLCASSFRDRDQETQYFGPGTRLLVL.

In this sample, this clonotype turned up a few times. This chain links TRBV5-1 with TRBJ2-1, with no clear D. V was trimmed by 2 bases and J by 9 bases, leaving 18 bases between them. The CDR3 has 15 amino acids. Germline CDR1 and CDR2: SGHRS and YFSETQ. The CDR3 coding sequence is TGCGCCAGCAGCTTCGACCGGATGGTCCTTCGTGAGCAGTTCTTC. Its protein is CASSFDRMVLREQFF.

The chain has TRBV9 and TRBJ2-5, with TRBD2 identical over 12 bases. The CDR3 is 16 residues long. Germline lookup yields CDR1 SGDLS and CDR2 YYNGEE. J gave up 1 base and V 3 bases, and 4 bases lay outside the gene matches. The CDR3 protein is CASSEGLAGRQETQYF. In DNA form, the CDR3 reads TGTGCCAGCAGCGAGGGACTAGCGGGCCGCCAAGAGACCCAGTACTTC.

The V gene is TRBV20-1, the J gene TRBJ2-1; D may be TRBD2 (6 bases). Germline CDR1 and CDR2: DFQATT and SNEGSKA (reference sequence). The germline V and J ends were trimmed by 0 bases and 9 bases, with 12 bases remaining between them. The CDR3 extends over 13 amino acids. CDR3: CSARESLRGEQFF. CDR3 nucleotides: TGCAGTGCTAGAGAATCCCTGCGGGGTGAGCAGTTCTTC.

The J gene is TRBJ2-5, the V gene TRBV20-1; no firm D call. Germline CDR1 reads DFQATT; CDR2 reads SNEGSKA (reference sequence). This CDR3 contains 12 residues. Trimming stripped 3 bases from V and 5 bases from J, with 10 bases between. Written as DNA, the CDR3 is TGCAGTGCTAGCCCCTCATCGGAGACCCAGTACTTC. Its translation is CSASPSSETQYF.

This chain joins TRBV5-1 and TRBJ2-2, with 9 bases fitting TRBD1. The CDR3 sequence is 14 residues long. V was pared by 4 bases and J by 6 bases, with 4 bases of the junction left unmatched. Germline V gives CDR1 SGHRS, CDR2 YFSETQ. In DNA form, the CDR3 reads TGCGCCAGCAGCGCCGACAGGGGGGCCGGGGAGCTGTTTTTT. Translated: CASSADRGAGELFF. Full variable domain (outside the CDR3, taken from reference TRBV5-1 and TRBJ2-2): KAGVTQTPRYLIKTRGQQVTLSCSPISGHRSVSWYQQTPGQGLQFLFEYFSETQRNKGNFPGRFSGRQFSNSRSEMNVSTLELGDSALYLCASSADRGAGELFFGEGSRLTVL.

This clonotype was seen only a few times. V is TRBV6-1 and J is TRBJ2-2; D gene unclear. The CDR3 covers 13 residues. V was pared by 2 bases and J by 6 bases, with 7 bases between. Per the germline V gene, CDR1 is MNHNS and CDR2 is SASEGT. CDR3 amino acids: CASSEWLSGELFF. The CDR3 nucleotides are TGTGCCAGCAGTGAATGGCTGTCCGGGGAGCTGTTTTTT.

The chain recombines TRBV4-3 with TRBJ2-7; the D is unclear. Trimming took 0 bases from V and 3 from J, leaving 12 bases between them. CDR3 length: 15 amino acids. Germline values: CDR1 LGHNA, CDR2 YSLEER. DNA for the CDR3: TGCGCCAGCAGCCAAGATCTTGCTAGAATCTACGAGCAGTACTTC. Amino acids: CASSQDLARIYEQYF.

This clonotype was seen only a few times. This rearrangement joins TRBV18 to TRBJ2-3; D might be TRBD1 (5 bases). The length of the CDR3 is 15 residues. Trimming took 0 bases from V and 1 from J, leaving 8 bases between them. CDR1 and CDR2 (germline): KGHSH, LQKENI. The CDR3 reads CASSPPQGGTDTQYF. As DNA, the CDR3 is TGTGCCAGCTCACCACCCCAGGGCGGCACAGATACGCAGTATTTT.

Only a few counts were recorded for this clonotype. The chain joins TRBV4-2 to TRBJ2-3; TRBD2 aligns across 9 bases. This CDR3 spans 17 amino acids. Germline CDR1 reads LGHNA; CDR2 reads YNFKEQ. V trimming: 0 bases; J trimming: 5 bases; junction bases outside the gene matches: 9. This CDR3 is CASSQDPAGGRGDTQYF. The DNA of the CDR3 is TGTGCCAGCAGCCAAGATCCAGCGGGGGGCCGGGGAGATACGCAGTATTTT.

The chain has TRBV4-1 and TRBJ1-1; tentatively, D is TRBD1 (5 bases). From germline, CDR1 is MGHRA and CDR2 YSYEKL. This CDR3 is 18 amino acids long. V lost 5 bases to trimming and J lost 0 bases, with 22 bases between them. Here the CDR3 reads CASSSSDKAPSMNTEAFF. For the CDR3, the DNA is TGCGCCAGCAGCTCCTCGGACAAGGCCCCATCGATGAACACTGAAGCTTTCTTT.

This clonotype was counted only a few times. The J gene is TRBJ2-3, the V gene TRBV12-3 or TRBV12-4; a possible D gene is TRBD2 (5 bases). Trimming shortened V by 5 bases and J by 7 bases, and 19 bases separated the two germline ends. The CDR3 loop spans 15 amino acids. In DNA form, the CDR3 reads TGTGCCAGCAGTCATACGGGATCCCTCGATAATACGCAGTATTTT. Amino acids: CASSHTGSLDNTQYF.

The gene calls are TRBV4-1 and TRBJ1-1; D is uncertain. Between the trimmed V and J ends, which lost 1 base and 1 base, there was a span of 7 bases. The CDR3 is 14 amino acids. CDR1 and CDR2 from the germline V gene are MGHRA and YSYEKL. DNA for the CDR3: TGCGCCAGCAGCCAAGTTACCACGAACACTGAAGCTTTCTTT. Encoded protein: CASSQVTTNTEAFF.

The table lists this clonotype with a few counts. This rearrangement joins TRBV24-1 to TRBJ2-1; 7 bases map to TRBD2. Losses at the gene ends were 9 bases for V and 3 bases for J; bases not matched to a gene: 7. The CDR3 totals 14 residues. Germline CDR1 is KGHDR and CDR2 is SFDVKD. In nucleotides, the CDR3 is TGTGCCACCTTCTCGCGGGGGATCTACAATGAGCAGTTCTTC. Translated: CATFSRGIYNEQFF.

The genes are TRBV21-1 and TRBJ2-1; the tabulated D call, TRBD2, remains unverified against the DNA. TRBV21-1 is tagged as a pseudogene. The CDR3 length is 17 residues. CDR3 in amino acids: CASSTPVASGRVNEQFF. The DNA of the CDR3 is TGTGCCAGCAGCACCCCGGTCGCTAGCGGGAGAGTAAATGAGCAGTTCTTC.

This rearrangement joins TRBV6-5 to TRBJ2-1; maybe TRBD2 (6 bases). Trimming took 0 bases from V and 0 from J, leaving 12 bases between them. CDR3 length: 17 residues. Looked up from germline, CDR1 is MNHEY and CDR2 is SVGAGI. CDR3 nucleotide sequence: TGTGCCAGCAGTTACTCGGGGGGAACTAGCTCCTACAATGAGCAGTTCTTC. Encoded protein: CASSYSGGTSSYNEQFF.

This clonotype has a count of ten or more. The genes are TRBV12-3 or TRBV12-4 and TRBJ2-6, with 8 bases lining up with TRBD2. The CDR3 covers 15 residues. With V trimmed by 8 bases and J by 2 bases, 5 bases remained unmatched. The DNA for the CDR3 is TGTGCCAGCCATACAGCGGGAGCTGGGGCCAACGTCCTGACTTTC. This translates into CASHTAGAGANVLTF.

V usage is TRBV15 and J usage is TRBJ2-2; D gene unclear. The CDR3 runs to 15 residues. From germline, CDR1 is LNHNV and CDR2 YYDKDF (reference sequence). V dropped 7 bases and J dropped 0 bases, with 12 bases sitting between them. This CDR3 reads CATKSRAANTGELFF. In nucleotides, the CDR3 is TGTGCCACCAAGTCAAGGGCAGCGAACACCGGGGAGCTGTTTTTT.

The CDR3, as DNA: TGCGCCAGCAGCAAGGGGGGGCGAGTTACACCAAACTACAATGAGCAGTTCTTC. Its translation: CASSKGGRVTPNYNEQFF. The chain recombines TRBV5-1 with TRBJ2-1; tentative D call: TRBD2 (7 bases). CDR1 and CDR2 from the germline V gene are SGHRS and YFSETQ. The CDR3 loop spans 18 amino acids. V lost 4 bases, J lost 3 bases, and 23 bases lay in between.

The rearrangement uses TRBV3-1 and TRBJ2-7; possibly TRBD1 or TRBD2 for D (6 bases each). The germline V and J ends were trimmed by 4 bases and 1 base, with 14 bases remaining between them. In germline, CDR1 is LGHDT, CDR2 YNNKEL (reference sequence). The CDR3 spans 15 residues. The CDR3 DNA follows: TGTGCCAGCAGCCCGCAGGGGCGGGATTCCTACGAGCAGTACTTC. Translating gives CASSPQGRDSYEQYF.

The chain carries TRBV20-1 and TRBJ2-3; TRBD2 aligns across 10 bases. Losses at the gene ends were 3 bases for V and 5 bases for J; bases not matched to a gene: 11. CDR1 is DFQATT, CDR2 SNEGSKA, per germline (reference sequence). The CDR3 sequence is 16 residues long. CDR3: CSASRLAGVGGDTQYF. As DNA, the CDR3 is TGCAGTGCTAGCCGGCTAGCGGGAGTCGGTGGAGATACGCAGTATTTT.

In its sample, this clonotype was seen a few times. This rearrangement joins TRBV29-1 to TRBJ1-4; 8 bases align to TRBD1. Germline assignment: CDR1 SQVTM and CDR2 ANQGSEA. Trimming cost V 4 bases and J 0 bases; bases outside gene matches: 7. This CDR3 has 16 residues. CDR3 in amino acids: CSVVDREAATNEKLFF. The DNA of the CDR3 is TGCAGCGTTGTGGACAGGGAGGCGGCAACTAATGAAAAACTGTTTTTT.

For the CDR3, the DNA is TGTGCCACCAGGACAGGGGACAATGAGCAGTTCTTC. Translating it yields CATRTGDNEQFF. V usage is TRBV24-1 and J usage is TRBJ2-1; 8 bases are a match to TRBD1. V shed 7 bases and J 5 bases; nucleotides not matched to a gene: 0. The length of the CDR3 is 12 residues. The V gene's germline CDR1 is KGHDR and CDR2 SFDVKD.

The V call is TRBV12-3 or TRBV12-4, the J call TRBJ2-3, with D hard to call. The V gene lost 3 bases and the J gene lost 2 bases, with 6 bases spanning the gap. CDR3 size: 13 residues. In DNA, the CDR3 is TGTGCCAGCAGTTTCATAGACACAGATACGCAGTATTTT. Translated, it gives CASSFIDTDTQYF.

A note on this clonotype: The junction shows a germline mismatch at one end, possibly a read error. Here the CDR3 DNA reads TGTGCCAGCAGCCCCGGGCTCCTCTACTCTGGGGCCAAAGTCCTGACTTTC. Its protein is CASSPGLLYSGAKVLTF. The V gene is TRBV4-2, the J gene TRBJ2-6; D is possibly TRBD1 (5 bases). CDR1 LGHNA and CDR2 YNFKEQ come from the germline V gene. The CDR3 is 17 residues long.